The 19 T cell receptor beta chains in this list originate from one sample, sequenced in a study of fetal regulatory T cell absence and autoimmunity. The data were produced by immunoSEQ multiplex PCR, yet TCRdb's version contains in-frame clones alone and is incomplete. The sample consists of about 95,000 clones, more than 70% of them appearing once. The sequenced material came from pancreas tissue. The source of these receptors is a male donor with IPEX syndrome.

This clone has more than one count but fewer than ten. The chain recombines TRBV6-5 with TRBJ2-2; TRBD1 aligns across 7 bases. The CDR3 is made up of 14 amino acids. The germline V gene has CDR1 MNHEY and CDR2 SVGAGI. V trimming: 0 bases; J trimming: 5 bases; junction bases outside the gene matches: 0. CDR3 loop: CASSYSGQTGELFF. The CDR3 nucleotides read TGTGCCAGCAGTTACTCGGGACAGACCGGGGAGCTGTTTTTT.

This chain links TRBV6-6 with TRBJ2-5, with D possibly called TRBD1 or TRBD2 (6 bases each). The germline gives CDR1 MNHNY, CDR2 SVGAGI (reference sequence). V gave up 0 bases and J gave up 1 base, with 12 bases separating them. This CDR3 spans 16 amino acids. CDR3 sequence (DNA): TGTGCCAGCAGTTACTCTAGAAGGGGGGTCCAAGAGACCCAGTACTTC. This codes for CASSYSRRGVQETQYF.

The rearrangement links TRBV5-1 to TRBJ1-2, with 7 bases lining up with TRBD1. Germline CDR1 is SGHRS and CDR2 is YFSETQ. J was trimmed by 5 bases and V by 2 bases; bases with no gene match: 6. CDR3 size: 14 residues. This CDR3 is CASSLTQGWYGYTF. The CDR3 DNA reads TGCGCCAGCAGCTTAACACAGGGGTGGTATGGCTACACCTTC. Variable domain in full (rest from reference TRBV5-1 and TRBJ1-2): KAGVTQTPRYLIKTRGQQVTLSCSPISGHRSVSWYQQTPGQGLQFLFEYFSETQRNKGNFPGRFSGRQFSNSRSEMNVSTLELGDSALYLCASSLTQGWYGYTFGSGTRLTVV.

The rearrangement uses TRBV29-1 and TRBJ2-1, with TRBD1 matching over 9 bases. Germline CDR1 SQVTM, CDR2 ANQGSEA. With 8 bases clipped from V and 5 bases from J, the junction kept 7 bases outside the gene matches. CDR3 length equals 13 residues. The CDR3 DNA sequence: TGCAGCACCGGACAGGGGTTTGACAATGAGCAGTTCTTC. This sequence encodes CSTGQGFDNEQFF.

This clone has a handful of counts. The rearrangement joins TRBV6-1 to TRBJ1-2, with D perhaps TRBD1 (6 bases). Germline CDR1 reads MNHNS; CDR2 reads SASEGT. This CDR3 region has 15 residues. The CDR3 region has the DNA TGTGGCCATGGTGGCACAGGGTCCGTGAACTATGGCTACACCTTC. It is translated as CGHGGTGSVNYGYTF.

The rearrangement links TRBV5-4 to TRBJ2-3; TRBD2 aligns across 8 bases. Looked up from germline, CDR1 is SGHNT and CDR2 is YYREEE (reference sequence). Losses at the gene ends were 4 bases for V and 2 bases for J; bases not matched to a gene: 3. The length of the CDR3 is 14 residues. In DNA, the CDR3 is TGTGCCAGCAGCCTTAGCGGGATCACAGATACGCAGTATTTT. This encodes CASSLSGITDTQYF.

The CDR3 DNA is TGTGCCAGCAGTGAAGGGCGAGCGGGCTACGAGCAGTACTTC. Translating it yields CASSEGRAGYEQYF. The genes are TRBV6-1 and TRBJ2-7; D might be TRBD2 (6 bases). The CDR3 has 14 amino acids. V was clipped by 1 base and J by 3 bases, with 10 bases between them. The germline V gene has CDR1 MNHNS and CDR2 SASEGT.

The chain uses TRBV27 and TRBJ2-1; D possibly corresponds to TRBD2 (6 bases). In germline, CDR1 is MNHEY, CDR2 SMNVEV (reference sequence). This CDR3 spans 14 amino acids. Trimming left V 5 bases short and J 0 bases short, with 8 bases between. This CDR3 is CASSPGGSYNEQFF. CDR3 DNA: TGTGCCAGCAGTCCCGGGGGCTCCTACAATGAGCAGTTCTTC.

The chain employs TRBV25-1 and TRBJ2-7, with D uncertain. Germline CDR1 and CDR2: MGHDK and SYGVNS. With 4 bases removed from V and 1 base from J, the gap between germline ends came to 14 bases. The CDR3 contains 15 residues. CDR3 DNA sequence: TGTGCCAGCAGTGGGATGCACGGCAATTCCTACGAGCAGTACTTC. Protein sequence: CASSGMHGNSYEQYF.

This clone was detected a few times. The gene calls are TRBV19 and TRBJ2-2; possible D gene TRBD2, 5 bases. Trimming removed 6 bases at V and 6 bases at J, with 5 bases between. Germline loops: CDR1 LNHDA, CDR2 SQIVND (reference sequence). The CDR3 extends over 11 amino acids. The CDR3 coding sequence is TGTGCCAGTAGCGGGGCCGGGGAGCTGTTTTTT. Protein product: CASSGAGELFF.

There are many counts of this clone. The chain uses TRBV11-2 and TRBJ2-1; D may be TRBD1 (5 bases). The CDR3 consists of 13 residues. V lost 2 bases and J 9 bases, leaving 11 bases between the germline ends. The germline V gene has CDR1 SGHAT and CDR2 FQNNGV. The CDR3 DNA follows: TGTGCCAGCAGCTTATTGGGGCAGGGTGAGCAGTTCTTC. It is translated as CASSLLGQGEQFF.

The V and J genes are TRBV7-2 and TRBJ1-2; D gene ambiguous. The length of the CDR3 is 13 residues. Trimming removed 3 bases at V and 5 bases at J, with 10 bases between. The germline V gene encodes CDR1 SGHTA and CDR2 FQGNSA. CDR3 amino acids: CASSFEGTYGYTF. The CDR3 bases are TGTGCCAGCAGCTTCGAGGGTACTTATGGCTACACCTTC.

The V call is TRBV7-9, the J call TRBJ1-3, with D possibly TRBD1 on 5 matching bases. Germline V gene lookup returns CDR1 SEHNR and CDR2 FQNEAQ (reference sequence). The CDR3 consists of 14 residues. V lost 5 bases and J 0 bases, leaving 8 bases between the germline ends. The CDR3 reads CASSLTVSGNTIYF. The CDR3 nucleotides read TGTGCCAGCAGCCTGACAGTCTCTGGAAACACCATATATTTT.

This clone was picked up a small number of times. The rearrangement links TRBV6-5 to TRBJ2-7; D not certain. The CDR3 length is 12 residues. Germline assignment: CDR1 MNHEY and CDR2 SVGAGI. V was trimmed by 0 bases and J by 6 bases, leaving 6 bases between them. In DNA form, the CDR3 reads TGTGCCAGCAGTTACTCTAACCCCGAGCAGTACTTC. Residues: CASSYSNPEQYF.

The V gene is TRBV11-3, the J gene TRBJ1-3, with no clear D. Germline values: CDR1 SGHNT, CDR2 YENEEA. This CDR3 is built from 13 residues. Trimming cost V 2 bases and J 7 bases, with 9 bases left between them. CDR3 nucleotide sequence: TGTGCCAGCAGCTTACCCAGTTCCAACACCATATATTTT. This translates into CASSLPSSNTIYF.

This clone showed up just a few times. V is TRBV27 and J is TRBJ1-5; no reliable D call. Per the germline V gene, CDR1 is MNHEY and CDR2 is SMNVEV (reference sequence). The CDR3 contains 13 residues. The germline V and J ends were trimmed by 3 bases and 1 base, with 4 bases remaining between them. CDR3 loop: CASSFTSNQPQHF. DNA for the CDR3: TGTGCCAGCAGTTTCACAAGCAATCAGCCCCAGCATTTT.

The rearrangement links TRBV12-5 to TRBJ1-2; unclear D gene. The V gene lost 6 bases and the J gene lost 9 bases, with 26 bases spanning the gap. Germline CDR1 is LGHNT and CDR2 is FRNRAP. This CDR3 region has 16 residues. CDR3 protein: CASGFTPTVTSVRYTF. The CDR3 DNA is TGTGCTAGTGGGTTCACCCCAACAGTGACCTCGGTTCGCTACACCTTC.

The rearrangement uses TRBV19 and TRBJ2-1; 11 bases map to TRBD2. With 5 bases clipped from V and 2 bases from J, the junction kept 2 bases outside the gene matches. Germline CDR1 LNHDA, CDR2 SQIVND (reference sequence). The CDR3 extends over 15 amino acids. The CDR3 loop is CASSSTSGAYNEQFF. CDR3 in DNA: TGTGCCAGTAGTTCGACTAGCGGGGCCTACAATGAGCAGTTCTTC.

The V gene is TRBV6-5, the J gene TRBJ2-7; 9 nucleotides match TRBD1. Germline lookup yields CDR1 MNHEY and CDR2 SVGAGI. The CDR3 contains 15 residues. Trimming took 6 bases from V and 3 from J; bases not matched to a gene: 9. CDR3 nucleotide sequence: TGTGCCAGCAGCGAACCGGGACAGGGAGTCTACGAGCAGTACTTC. It specifies CASSEPGQGVYEQYF.